This T cell receptor beta chain is drawn from a study of T cell responses to AZD1222 COVID-19 vaccine. Study-wide results and limits: Repertoires were obtained only post-peak T cell response. Seropositive AZD1222 recipients at baseline numbered only 5 to 7. At 160-218 and 743-854, vaccine-associated CD4 TCRs were dominant, and they spanned spike. Reportedly, nearly half of unique spike TCRs recognized epitopes outside B.1.351/B.1.1.7 mutations.

The CDR3 has 15 amino acids. Germline CDR1 is SGHDN and CDR2 is FVKESK. The V segment lost 4 bases and the J segment 0 bases; nucleotides outside the gene matches: 2. Of note for this clone: The target antigen is unknown.

The protocol was immunoSEQ multiplex PCR, while the TCRdb copy is restricted to in-frame clones and leaves out a portion. The sample yields 99,000 or so clones, 75% to 90% seen once. The clonotype was recovered from an adult in good health. The J gene is TRBJ2-2, the V gene TRBV14; 7 bases align to TRBD2. Sequencing used peripheral blood, obtained on day 0 of AZD1222 vaccination. The CDR3 nucleotides are TGTGCCAGCAGCCCCGGACTAGCGAACACCGGGGAGCTGTTTTTT. Residues: CASSPGLANTGELFF.